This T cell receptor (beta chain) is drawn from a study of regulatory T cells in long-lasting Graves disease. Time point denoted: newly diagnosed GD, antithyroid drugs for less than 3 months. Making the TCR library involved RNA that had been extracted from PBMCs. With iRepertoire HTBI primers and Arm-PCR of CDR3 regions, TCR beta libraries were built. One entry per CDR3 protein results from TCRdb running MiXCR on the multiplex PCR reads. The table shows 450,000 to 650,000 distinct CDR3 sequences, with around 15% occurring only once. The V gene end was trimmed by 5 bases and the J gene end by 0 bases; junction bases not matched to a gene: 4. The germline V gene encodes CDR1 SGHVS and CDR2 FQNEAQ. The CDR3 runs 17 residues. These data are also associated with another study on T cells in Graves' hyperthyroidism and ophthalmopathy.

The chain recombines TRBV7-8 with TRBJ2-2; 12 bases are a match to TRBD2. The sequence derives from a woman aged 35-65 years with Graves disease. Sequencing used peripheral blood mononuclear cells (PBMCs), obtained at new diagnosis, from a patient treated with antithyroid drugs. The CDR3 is CASSPRTSGANTGELFF. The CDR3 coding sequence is TGTGCCAGCAGCCCCAGGACTAGCGGGGCGAACACCGGGGAGCTGTTTTTT. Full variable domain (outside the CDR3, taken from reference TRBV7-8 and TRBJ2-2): GAGVSQSPRYKVAKRGQDVALRCDPISGHVSLFWYQQALGQGPEFLTYFQNEAQLDKSGLPSDRFFAERPEGSVSTLKIQRTQQEDSAVYLCASSPRTSGANTGELFFGEGSRLTVL.